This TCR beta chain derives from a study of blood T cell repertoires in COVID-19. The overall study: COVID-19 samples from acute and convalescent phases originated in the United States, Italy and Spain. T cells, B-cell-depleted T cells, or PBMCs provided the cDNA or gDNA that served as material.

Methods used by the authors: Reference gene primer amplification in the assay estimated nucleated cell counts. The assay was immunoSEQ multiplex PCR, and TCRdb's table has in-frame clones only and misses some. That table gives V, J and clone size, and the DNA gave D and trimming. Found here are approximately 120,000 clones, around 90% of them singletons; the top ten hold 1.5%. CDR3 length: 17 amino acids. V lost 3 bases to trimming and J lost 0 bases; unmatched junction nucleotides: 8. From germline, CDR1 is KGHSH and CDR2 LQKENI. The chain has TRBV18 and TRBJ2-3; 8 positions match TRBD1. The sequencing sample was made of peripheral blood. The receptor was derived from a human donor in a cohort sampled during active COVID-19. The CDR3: CASSPWTGTASTDTQYF. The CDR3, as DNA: TGTGCCAGCTCACCTTGGACAGGGACCGCTAGCACAGATACGCAGTATTTT.